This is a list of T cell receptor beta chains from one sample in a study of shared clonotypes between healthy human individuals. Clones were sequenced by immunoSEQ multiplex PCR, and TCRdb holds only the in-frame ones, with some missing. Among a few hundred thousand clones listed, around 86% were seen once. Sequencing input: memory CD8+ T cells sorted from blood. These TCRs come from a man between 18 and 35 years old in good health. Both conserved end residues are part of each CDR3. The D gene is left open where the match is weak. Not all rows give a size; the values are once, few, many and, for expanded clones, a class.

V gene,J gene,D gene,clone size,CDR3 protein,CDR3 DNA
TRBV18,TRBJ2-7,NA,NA,CASSPDSYEQYF,TGTGCCAGCTCACCAGACAGTTACGAGCAGTACTTC
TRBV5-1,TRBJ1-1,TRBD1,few,CASSRTGVNTEAFF,TGCGCCAGCAGCCGGACAGGTGTGAACACTGAAGCTTTCTTT
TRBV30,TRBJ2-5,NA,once,CAWSDPPGAGKGRETQYF,TGTGCCTGGAGCGACCCCCCCGGCGCAGGGAAGGGAAGAGAGACCCAGTACTTC
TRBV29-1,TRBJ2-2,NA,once,CSVFGQSNTGELFF,TGCAGCGTTTTCGGGCAGTCGAACACCGGGGAGCTGTTTTTT
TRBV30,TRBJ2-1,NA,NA,CAWRDYGTDNEQFF,TGTGCCTGGAGGGATTATGGGACCGACAATGAGCAGTTCTTC
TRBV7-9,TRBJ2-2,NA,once,CAGIRGETNTGELFF,TGTGCCGGAATCCGCGGAGAAACGAACACCGGGGAGCTGTTTTTT
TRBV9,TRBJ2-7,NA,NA,CASSVVQGGEQYF,TGTGCCAGCAGCGTAGTACAGGGAGGCGAGCAGTACTTC
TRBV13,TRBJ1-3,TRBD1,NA,CASSFGQGGNTIYF,TGTGCCAGCAGCTTCGGACAGGGAGGAAACACCATATATTTT
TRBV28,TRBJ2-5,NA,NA,CASSFVYGQETQYF,TGTGCCAGCAGTTTTGTGTACGGTCAAGAGACCCAGTACTTC
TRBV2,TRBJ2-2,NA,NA,CASSVRENTGELFF,TGTGCCAGCAGCGTCAGGGAGAACACCGGGGAGCTGTTTTTT
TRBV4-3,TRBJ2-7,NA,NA,CASSQGRLSYEQYF,TGCGCCAGCAGCCAAGGCCGTCTCTCCTACGAGCAGTACTTC
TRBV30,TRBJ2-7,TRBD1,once,CAWSTGVYEQYF,TGTGCCTGGAGTACAGGGGTCTACGAGCAGTACTTC
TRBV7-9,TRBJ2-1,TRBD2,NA,CASSTGTSGEQFF,TGTGCCAGCAGCACTGGGACTAGCGGAGAGCAGTTCTTC
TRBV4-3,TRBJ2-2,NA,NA,CASSLLAGTGTGELFF,TGCGCCAGCAGCCTGTTAGCAGGGACCGGAACCGGGGAGCTGTTTTTT
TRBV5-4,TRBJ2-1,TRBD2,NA,CASSFSGKEQFF,TGTGCCAGCAGCTTTAGCGGGAAGGAGCAGTTCTTC
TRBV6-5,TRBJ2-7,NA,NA,CASSTAGGSYEQYF,TGTGCCAGCAGTACCGCTGGGGGGTCCTACGAGCAGTACTTC
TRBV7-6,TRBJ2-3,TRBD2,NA,CASSLKLAGGDTQYF,TGTGCCAGCAGCTTAAAACTAGCGGGGGGAGATACGCAGTATTTT
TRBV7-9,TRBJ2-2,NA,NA,CASSLISGELFF,TGTGCCAGCAGCTTAATATCTGGGGAGCTGTTTTTT
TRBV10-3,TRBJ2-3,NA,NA,CAISEEWVAAGGDTQYF,TGTGCCATCAGTGAGGAATGGGTAGCGGCAGGAGGAGATACGCAGTATTTT
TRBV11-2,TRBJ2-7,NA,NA,CASSFSPGGGYFAQYF,TGTGCCAGCAGCTTTTCCCCTGGAGGGGGTTATTTTGCTCAGTACTTC
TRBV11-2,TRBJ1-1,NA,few,CASSLDLTAEAFF,TGTGCCAGCAGCTTAGATCTAACTGCTGAAGCTTTCTTT
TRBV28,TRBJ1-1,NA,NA,CASRTQNTEAFF,TGTGCCAGCAGGACCCAGAACACTGAAGCTTTCTTT
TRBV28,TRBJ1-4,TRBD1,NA,CASSLPLTGSEKLFF,TGTGCCAGCAGTCTTCCTTTGACAGGGAGTGAAAAACTGTTTTTT
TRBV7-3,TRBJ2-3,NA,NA,CASSLTGGTDTQYF,TGTGCCAGCAGCTTAACGGGCGGCACAGATACGCAGTATTTT
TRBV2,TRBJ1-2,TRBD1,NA,CASRGLLPGQANYGYTF,TGTGCCAGCAGAGGTCTACTCCCGGGACAGGCCAACTATGGCTACACCTTC
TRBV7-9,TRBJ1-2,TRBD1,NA,CASRGTESYGYTF,TGTGCCAGCCGGGGGACAGAGAGCTATGGCTACACCTTC
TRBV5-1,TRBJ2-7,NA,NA,CASSFPTAATYEQYF,TGCGCCAGCAGCTTCCCGACAGCAGCAACCTACGAGCAGTACTTC
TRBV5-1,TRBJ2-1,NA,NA,CASRRIQRNNEQFF,TGCGCCAGCAGGAGGATCCAAAGGAACAATGAGCAGTTCTTC
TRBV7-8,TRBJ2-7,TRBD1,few,CASSGTGEDRYEQYF,TGTGCCAGCAGCGGGACAGGGGAGGATCGGTACGAGCAGTACTTC
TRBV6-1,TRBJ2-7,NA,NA,CASSGRTYEQYF,TGTGCCAGCAGTGGCAGGACCTACGAGCAGTACTTC
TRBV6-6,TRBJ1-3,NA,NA,CASSGASGNTIYF,TGTGCCAGCAGCGGGGCCTCTGGAAACACCATATATTTT
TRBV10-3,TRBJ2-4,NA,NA,CAISEIRAVAKNIQYF,TGTGCCATCAGTGAGATTCGGGCAGTAGCCAAAAACATTCAGTACTTC
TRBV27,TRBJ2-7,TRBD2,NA,CASSLTSGLYEQYF,TGTGCCAGCAGTTTGACTAGCGGCCTGTACGAGCAGTACTTC
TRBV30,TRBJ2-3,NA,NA,CAWSVGAWADTQYF,TGTGCCTGGAGTGTAGGGGCTTGGGCAGATACGCAGTATTTT
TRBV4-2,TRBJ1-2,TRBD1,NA,CASSQDPGTGSFYGYTF,TGTGCCAGCAGCCAAGATCCCGGGACAGGGTCATTCTATGGCTACACCTTC
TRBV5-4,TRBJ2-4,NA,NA,CASSARTDLAKNIQYF,TGTGCCAGCAGCGCCCGGACAGATTTAGCCAAAAACATTCAGTACTTC
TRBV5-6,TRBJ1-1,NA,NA,CASSLGVGIWWTEAFF,TGTGCCAGCAGCTTGGGGGTGGGGATCTGGTGGACTGAAGCTTTCTTT
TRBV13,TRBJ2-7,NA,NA,CASSLGHTEDYEQYF,TGTGCCAGCAGCTTAGGGCACACAGAGGACTACGAGCAGTACTTC
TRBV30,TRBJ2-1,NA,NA,CAWSISDEQFF,TGTGCCTGGAGTATTTCCGATGAGCAGTTCTTC
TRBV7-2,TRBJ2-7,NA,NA,CASSLTESSYEQYF,TGTGCCAGCAGCTTGACGGAAAGCTCCTACGAGCAGTACTTC
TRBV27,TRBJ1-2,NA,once,CASSQGFIGYGYTF,TGTGCCAGCAGTCAGGGTTTCATCGGATATGGCTACACCTTC
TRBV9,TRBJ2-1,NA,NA,CASSVDEGSSYNEQFF,TGTGCCAGCAGCGTAGATGAAGGGAGCTCCTACAATGAGCAGTTCTTC
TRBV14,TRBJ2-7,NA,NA,CASSHAQGRGEQYF,TGTGCCAGCAGCCATGCCCAGGGCCGGGGCGAGCAGTACTTC
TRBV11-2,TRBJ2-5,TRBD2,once,CASSYPSGGARETQYF,TGTGCCAGCAGCTACCCTAGCGGGGGGGCACGGGAGACCCAGTACTTC
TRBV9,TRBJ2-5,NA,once,CASSPSDSEQETQYF,TGTGCCAGCAGCCCCTCCGACAGCGAACAAGAGACCCAGTACTTC
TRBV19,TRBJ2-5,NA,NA,CASSPGTWWTAQYF,TGTGCCAGTAGTCCCGGGACATGGTGGACAGCCCAGTACTTC
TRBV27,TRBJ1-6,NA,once,CASSVGGSPLHF,TGTGCCAGCAGTGTGGGTGGTTCACCCCTCCACTTT
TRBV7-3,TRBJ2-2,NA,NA,CASSSEIYEEGTGELFF,TGTGCCAGCAGCTCAGAGATATACGAGGAGGGCACCGGGGAGCTGTTTTTT
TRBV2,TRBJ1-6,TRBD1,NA,CASLGQGDNSPLHF,TGTGCCAGCCTCGGACAGGGGGATAATTCACCCCTCCACTTT